This passage covers 19 T cell receptor beta chains from one sample sequenced in a study of identical twins. In TCRdb, the 5' RACE reads were re-called with MiXCR into one record per CDR3 protein. The sample lists some 1,700,000 distinct CDR3 sequences; around a third were seen once. Specimen: cord blood. Receptors originate from a newborn girl in good health.

This clonotype has a count of ten or more. The V call is TRBV29-1, the J call TRBJ2-3, with 13 bases that match TRBD2. CDR3 size: 14 residues. Looked up from germline, CDR1 is SQVTM and CDR2 is ANQGSEA. Trimming removed 7 bases from V and 7 bases from J; junction bases left unmatched: 8. CDR3: CSARGTSGDYTQYF. CDR3 DNA: TGCAGCGCTCGCGGGACTAGCGGGGATTATACGCAGTATTTT.

This sequence joins TRBV12-3 or TRBV12-4 and TRBJ1-2; perhaps TRBD1 as D (6 bases). The V and J ends lost 6 bases and 6 bases respectively, with 14 bases between them. The CDR3 length is 13 residues. The CDR3 here is CASSPTGRNGYTF. The CDR3, as DNA: TGTGCCAGCAGCCCTACAGGGAGAAATGGCTACACCTTC.

The chain is built from TRBV5-1 and TRBJ2-5; D is unclear. The CDR3 spans 14 residues. V dropped 0 bases and J dropped 11 bases, with 17 bases sitting between them. Germline CDR1 is SGHRS and CDR2 is YFSETQ. The CDR3 sequence is CASSLDQAYNEQYF. In DNA form, the CDR3 reads TGCGCCAGCAGCTTGGACCAGGCCTACAATGAGCAGTACTTC.

The chain couples TRBV18 to TRBJ2-7; 7 positions agree with TRBD2. V was clipped by 2 bases and J by 12 bases; unmatched bases: 13. CDR1 is KGHSH, CDR2 LQKENI, per germline. The length of the CDR3 is 14 residues. In nucleotides, the CDR3 is TGTGCCAGCTCACCAAAGACAAAGAGCGGGATTCCGTACTTC. Translation gives CASSPKTKSGIPYF.

In this sample, this clonotype turned up once. This chain links TRBV6-1 with TRBJ1-1; 7 bases fit TRBD1. This CDR3 is 15 amino acids long. Trimming took 4 bases from V and 2 from J; bases not matched to a gene: 7. Looked up from germline, CDR1 is MNHNS and CDR2 is SASEGT. The CDR3 nucleotides are TGTGCCAGCAGTGGTCACAGGGGCCCCAACACTGAAGCTTTCTTT. Protein product: CASSGHRGPNTEAFF.

The chain recombines TRBV9 with TRBJ2-3; no clear D gene. CDR1 and CDR2 (germline): SGDLS, YYNGEE. CDR3 length: 15 residues. V was pared by 1 base and J by 0 bases, with 9 bases between. CDR3 coding DNA: TGTGCCAGCAGCGTACCCGGTTCTAGCACAGATACGCAGTATTTT. Its protein product is CASSVPGSSTDTQYF.

This clonotype was counted a few times. V and J are TRBV20-1 and TRBJ1-2; tentatively, D is TRBD1 (5 bases). Trimming took 3 bases from V and 8 from J, leaving 22 bases between them. Germline V gene data show CDR1 as DFQATT and CDR2 as SNEGSKA (reference sequence). The CDR3 contains 15 residues. The CDR3 region has the DNA TGCAGTGCTAGGCTGGGGAGGGACTCCCACGTAGGCTACACCTTC. Protein product: CSARLGRDSHVGYTF.

The chain carries TRBV2 and TRBJ2-3, with 8 positions matching TRBD1. Trimming cost V 1 base and J 6 bases; bases outside gene matches: 0. This CDR3 has 13 amino acids. Per germline, CDR1 SNHLY and CDR2 FYNNEI. CDR3: CASSEGTGDTQYF. DNA of the CDR3: TGTGCCAGCAGTGAAGGGACAGGGGATACGCAGTATTTT.

The rearrangement joins TRBV7-2 to TRBJ2-5; TRBD2 aligns across 8 bases. Germline V gene sequence: CDR1 SGHTA, CDR2 FQGNSA. The CDR3 is made up of 14 amino acids. With V trimmed by 7 bases and J by 5 bases, 9 bases remained unmatched. The CDR3 DNA reads TGTGCCAGCAAGAAGACGGGGGGGTCGGAGACCCAGTACTTC. This encodes CASKKTGGSETQYF.

This clonotype was counted at least ten times. The chain joins TRBV4-1 to TRBJ1-6; 8 bases match TRBD1. The J segment lost 7 bases and the V segment lost 1 base, leaving 3 bases of the junction unmatched. The CDR3 extends over 15 amino acids. Germline-derived CDR1 and CDR2 are MGHRA and YSYEKL. CDR3 DNA sequence: TGCGCCAGCAGCCAAGGACAGGGGCCAAATTCACCCCTCCACTTT. Amino acid sequence: CASSQGQGPNSPLHF.

The CDR3 DNA reads as TGTGCCAGCAGCCAAGGGCTTCGGGGGCACGGGGAGCTGTTTTTT. Its translation: CASSQGLRGHGELFF. J is TRBJ2-2 and V is TRBV4-2; possibly TRBD1 or TRBD2 for D (6 bases each). CDR1 is LGHNA, CDR2 YNFKEQ, per germline. CDR3 size: 15 residues. V lost 1 base and J lost 7, with 13 bases in between.

This chain uses TRBV10-3 with TRBJ2-1; D is possibly TRBD1 (6 bases). CDR1 and CDR2 from the germline V gene are ENHRY and SYGVKD. This CDR3 is 11 amino acids long. V was shortened by 10 bases and J by 7 bases, with 11 bases between the two germline ends. DNA of the CDR3: TGTGCCACCAACAGGGATAATGAGCAGTTCTTC. This translates into CATNRDNEQFF.

This clonotype was observed a few times. The chain recombines TRBV5-1 with TRBJ2-3, with TRBD1 as a possible D gene (6 bases). This CDR3 is built from 18 residues. Trimming left V 0 bases short and J 2 bases short, with 19 bases between. CDR1 is SGHRS and CDR2 is YFSETQ in the germline V gene. The DNA for the CDR3 is TGCGCCAGCAGCTTGGGGTTTACGGGACACCTTTCCACAGATACGCAGTATTTT. Translation: CASSLGFTGHLSTDTQYF.

This CDR3 is CSGGRSPVEAFF. The CDR3 DNA reads as TGCAGCGGGGGACGGAGCCCCGTTGAAGCTTTCTTT. V gene TRBV29-1 combines with J gene TRBJ1-1; possibly TRBD1 for D (5 bases). The CDR3 is made up of 12 amino acids. V lost 7 bases, J lost 7 bases, and 16 bases lay in between. Germline V gene data show CDR1 as SQVTM and CDR2 as ANQGSEA.

The chain recombines TRBV20-1 with TRBJ1-2, with a weak D call TRBD1 (6 bases). The germline V and J ends were trimmed by 3 bases and 8 bases, with 16 bases remaining between them. The CDR3 is 13 residues long. CDR1 and CDR2 (germline): DFQATT, SNEGSKA (reference sequence). The CDR3 protein is CSARFTGARGYTF. The DNA for the CDR3 is TGCAGTGCTAGGTTCACGGGGGCGCGGGGCTACACCTTC.

The chain combines TRBV7-9 with TRBJ2-7; D is perhaps TRBD2 (6 bases). The CDR3 length is 14 residues. The V gene lost 1 base and the J gene lost 6 bases, with 13 bases spanning the gap. CDR1 and CDR2 (germline): SEHNR, FQNEAQ (reference sequence). The CDR3 DNA reads TGTGCCAGCAGCTTAGTTTTGGAGGGGTCCGAGCAGTACTTC. This translates into CASSLVLEGSEQYF.

The gene calls are TRBV28 and TRBJ2-2; 8 positions match TRBD1. The trim removed 5 bases at V and 7 bases at J, leaving 9 bases unmatched. CDR3 size: 15 residues. Germline CDR1 and CDR2: MDHEN and SYDVKM. CDR3 in DNA: TGTGCCAGCAGTAACACAGGGGGGAAGGTCGGGGAGCTGTTTTTT. This gives the protein CASSNTGGKVGELFF.

This clonotype showed up just a few times. The chain employs TRBV14 and TRBJ2-3; 10 bases fit TRBD2. J was trimmed by 3 bases and V by 1 base; bases with no gene match: 7. CDR1 is SGHDN and CDR2 is FVKESK in the germline V gene. This CDR3 comprises 17 residues. The CDR3: CASSQGALAGPTDTQYF. CDR3 nucleotides: TGTGCCAGCAGCCAAGGGGCACTAGCGGGGCCGACAGATACGCAGTATTTT.

The genes are TRBV20-1 and TRBJ2-2; TRBD2 agrees at 7 bases. V trimming: 5 bases; J trimming: 4 bases; junction bases outside the gene matches: 7. Germline CDR1 and CDR2: DFQATT and SNEGSKA (reference sequence). The CDR3 is 14 amino acids. CDR3 in amino acids: CSALAAWGTGELFF. The CDR3 region has the DNA TGCAGTGCTCTAGCGGCGTGGGGCACCGGGGAGCTGTTTTTT.